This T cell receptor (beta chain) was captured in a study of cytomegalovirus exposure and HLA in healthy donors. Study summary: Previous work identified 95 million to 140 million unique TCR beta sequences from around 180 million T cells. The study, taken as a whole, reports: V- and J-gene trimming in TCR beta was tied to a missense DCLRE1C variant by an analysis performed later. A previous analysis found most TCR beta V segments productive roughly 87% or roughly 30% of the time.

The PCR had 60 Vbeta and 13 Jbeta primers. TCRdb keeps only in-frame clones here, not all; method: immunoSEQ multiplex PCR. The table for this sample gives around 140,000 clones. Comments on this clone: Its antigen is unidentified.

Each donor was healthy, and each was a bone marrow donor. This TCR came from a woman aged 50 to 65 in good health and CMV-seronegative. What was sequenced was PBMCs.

The CDR3 here is CAWSSGRNQPQHF. For the CDR3, the DNA is TGTGCCTGGAGTTCAGGGCGCAATCAGCCCCAGCATTTT. V is TRBV30 and J is TRBJ1-5; perhaps TRBD1 as D (5 bases). The CDR3 is 13 residues long. The V end lost 2 bases, the J end lost 2 bases, and 7 bases lay between the germline ends. Germline V gene data show CDR1 as GTSNPN and CDR2 as SVGIG (reference sequence).